These 7 T cell receptor beta chains share one sample of origin, sequenced in a study of early T cells in non-severe SARS-CoV-2 infection. Each CDR3 protein gets one entry after TCRdb re-called the 5' RACE reads with MiXCR. The table lists 30,000 or so distinct CDR3 sequences, 3% to 5% of them singletons. Sample: whole blood. These receptors all come from an adult who was a healthcare worker with PCR-confirmed SARS-CoV-2 infection or an uninfected control (not recorded which).

This clonotype was seen many times. The V and J genes are TRBV25-1 and TRBJ2-5; 9 nucleotides agree with TRBD1. The germline V gene encodes CDR1 MGHDK and CDR2 SYGVNS. The CDR3 has 15 residues. J lost 2 bases, V lost 4 bases, and 5 bases had no gene match. CDR3 bases: TGTGCCAGCAGTGGACAGGGGGGAAGGCAAGAGACCCAGTACTTC. Translating gives CASSGQGGRQETQYF. The full variable domain, with the rest looked up from reference TRBV25-1 and TRBJ2-5, is EADIYQTPRYLVIGTGKKITLECSQTMGHDKMYWYQQDPGMELHLIHYSYGVNSTEKGDLSSESTVSRIRTEHFPLTLESARPSHTSQYLCASSGQGGRQETQYFGPGTRLLVL.

This clonotype was observed many times. The rearrangement joins TRBV6-5 to TRBJ2-5, with D perhaps assigned TRBD1 or TRBD2 (5 bases each). The ends were cut back, 10 bases at V and 4 bases at J, with 16 bases in the middle. This CDR3 comprises 13 residues. Per the germline V gene, CDR1 is MNHEY and CDR2 is SVGAGI. As DNA, the CDR3 is TGTGCCACCCAAAGGGGACGGGGAGAGACCCAGTACTTC. Translated, it gives CATQRGRGETQYF.

In the case of this clonotype: A much larger clone differs from this one at a single base, so this may be a read error. The V gene is TRBV7-6, the J gene TRBJ2-3; D ambiguous. This CDR3 has 11 residues. Germline V CDR1 and CDR2: SGHVS, FNYEAQ. CDR3 bases: TGTGCCGGCAGCCACGGGGATACGCAGTATTTT. Translated: CAGSHGDTQYF.

This clonotype was seen repeatedly, ten times or more. The gene calls are TRBV7-2 and TRBJ1-4; tentative D call: TRBD1 (5 bases). This CDR3 has 12 amino acids. Looked up from germline, CDR1 is SGHTA and CDR2 is FQGNSA. CDR3 residues: CATGRTNEKLFF. CDR3 nucleotide sequence: TGTGCTACGGGGCGGACTAATGAAAAACTGTTTTTT.

This clonotype was seen repeatedly, ten times or more. The limits of the CDR3 on the DNA are not certain, so only TCRdb's listed CDR3 is given. The CDR3 loop reads CASSSSGGNSGANVLTF. The chain couples TRBV6-2 or TRBV6-3 to TRBJ2-6; the table calls TRBD1, which could not be checked here. The CDR3 spans 17 residues, counting both ends. Germline V gives CDR1 MNHEY, CDR2 SVGEGT.

This clonotype occurred many times. This chain connects TRBV5-6 to TRBJ2-5, with TRBD2 matching 14 bases. This CDR3 has 17 residues. Germline CDR1 reads SGHDT; CDR2 reads YYEEEE. J gave up 9 bases and V 1 base, and 11 bases lay outside the gene matches. CDR3 protein: CASSLLSGLAGVGAQYF. The CDR3 DNA follows: TGTGCCAGCAGCTTGTTGTCGGGACTAGCGGGAGTTGGGGCCCAGTACTTC. The whole variable domain, remainder taken from reference TRBV5-6 and TRBJ2-5, is DAGVTQSPTHLIKTRGQQVTLRCSPKSGHDTVSWYQQALGQGPQFIFQYYEEEERQRGNFPDRFSGHQFPNYSSELNVNALLLGDSALYLCASSLLSGLAGVGAQYFGPGTRLLVL.

This clonotype was counted ten times or more. The J gene is TRBJ2-7, the V gene TRBV27; D is possibly TRBD1 or TRBD2 (5 bases each). The germline V and J ends were trimmed by 8 bases and 7 bases, with 12 bases remaining between them. This CDR3 has 11 residues. CDR1 MNHEY and CDR2 SMNVEV come from the germline V gene (reference sequence). This CDR3 is CASSGLAEQYF. The CDR3 bases are TGTGCCAGCTCGGGGCTCGCGGAGCAGTACTTC.